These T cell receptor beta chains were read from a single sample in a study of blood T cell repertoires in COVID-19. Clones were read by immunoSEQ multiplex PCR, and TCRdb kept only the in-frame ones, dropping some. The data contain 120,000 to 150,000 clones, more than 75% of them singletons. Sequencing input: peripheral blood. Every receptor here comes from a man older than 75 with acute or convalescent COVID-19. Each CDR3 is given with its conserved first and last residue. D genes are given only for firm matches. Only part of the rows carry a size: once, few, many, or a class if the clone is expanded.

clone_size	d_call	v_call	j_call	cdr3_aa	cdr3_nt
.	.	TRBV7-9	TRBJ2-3	CASSLDRPTTDTQYF	TGTGCCAGCAGCTTAGACAGGCCAACCACAGATACGCAGTATTTT
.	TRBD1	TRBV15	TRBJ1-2	CATSRETGGYGYTF	TGTGCCACCAGCAGAGAAACAGGGGGTTATGGCTACACCTTC
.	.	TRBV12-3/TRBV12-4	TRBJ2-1	CASSPTRYNEQFF	TGTGCCAGCAGCCCGACTAGATACAATGAGCAGTTCTTC
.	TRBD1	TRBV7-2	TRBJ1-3	CASSSGQGNTIYF	TGTGCCAGCAGCTCTGGACAGGGGAACACCATATATTTT
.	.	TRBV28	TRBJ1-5	CASSLNGGPGNQPQHF	TGTGCCAGCAGTTTAAACGGGGGGCCCGGCAATCAGCCCCAGCATTTT
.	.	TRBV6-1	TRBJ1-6	CASSDRVDNSPLHF	TGTGCCAGCAGTGACAGGGTTGATAATTCACCCCTCCACTTT
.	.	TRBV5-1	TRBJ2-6	CASSLAPGASGANVLTF	TGCGCCAGCAGCTTGGCCCCTGGGGCCTCTGGGGCCAACGTCCTGACTTTC
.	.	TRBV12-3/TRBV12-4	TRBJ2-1	CASSLTSYNEQFF	TGTGCCAGCAGTTTGACATCCTACAATGAGCAGTTCTTC
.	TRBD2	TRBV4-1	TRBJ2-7	CASSHGLAGTVQYF	TGCGCCAGCAGCCACGGACTAGCGGGTACGGTGCAGTACTTC
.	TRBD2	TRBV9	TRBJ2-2	CASSVVFGGGAVDTGELFF	TGTGCCAGCAGCGTAGTATTTGGCGGGGGGGCTGTGGACACCGGGGAGCTGTTTTTT
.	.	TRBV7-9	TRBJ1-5	CASSLDLQPQHF	TGTGCCAGCAGCTTAGACTTACAGCCCCAGCATTTT
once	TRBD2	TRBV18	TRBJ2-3	CASSRAGGPPDTQYF	TGTGCCAGCTCAAGAGCGGGAGGGCCCCCAGATACGCAGTATTTT
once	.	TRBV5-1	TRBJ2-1	CASSLAGYDRGNNEQFF	TGCGCCAGCAGCTTGGCGGGGTACGACCGAGGGAACAATGAGCAGTTCTTC
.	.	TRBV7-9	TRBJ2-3	CASSLAGLHDTQYF	TGTGCCAGCAGCTTAGCGGGGCTCCACGATACGCAGTATTTT
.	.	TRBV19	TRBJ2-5	CASSQTGLVETQYF	TGTGCCAGTAGTCAAACAGGGCTCGTCGAGACCCAGTACTTC
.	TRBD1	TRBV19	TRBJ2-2	CASSKGQGNTGELFF	TGTGCCAGTAGCAAGGGACAGGGGAACACCGGGGAGCTGTTTTTT
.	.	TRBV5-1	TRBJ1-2	CASRIDRAGYSRGYTF	TGCGCCAGCAGGATAGACCGGGCGGGCTATTCTCGTGGCTACACCTTC
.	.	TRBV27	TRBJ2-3	CASSPGVVLSDTQYF	TGTGCCAGCAGTCCCGGGGTAGTTCTGTCAGATACGCAGTATTTT
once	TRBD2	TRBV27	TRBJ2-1	CASSFYTSGRAHEQFF	TGTGCCAGCAGTTTCTATACTAGCGGGAGGGCCCATGAGCAGTTCTTC
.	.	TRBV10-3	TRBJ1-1	CAISESSGATEAFF	TGTGCCATCAGTGAGTCGTCAGGGGCCACTGAAGCTTTCTTT
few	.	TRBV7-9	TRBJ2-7	CASSDGPYEQYF	TGTGCCAGCAGCGATGGCCCCTACGAGCAGTACTTC
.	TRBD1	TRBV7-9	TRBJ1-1	CASSLVGTGGKEAFF	TGTGCCAGCAGCTTAGTGGGGACAGGGGGCAAAGAAGCTTTCTTT
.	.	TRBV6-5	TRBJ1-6	CASSFNRDANSPLHF	TGTGCCAGCAGTTTCAACAGGGACGCTAATTCACCCCTCCACTTT
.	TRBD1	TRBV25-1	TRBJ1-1	CASSHHVGQQNTEAFF	TGTGCCAGCAGTCACCATGTGGGACAGCAGAACACTGAAGCTTTCTTT